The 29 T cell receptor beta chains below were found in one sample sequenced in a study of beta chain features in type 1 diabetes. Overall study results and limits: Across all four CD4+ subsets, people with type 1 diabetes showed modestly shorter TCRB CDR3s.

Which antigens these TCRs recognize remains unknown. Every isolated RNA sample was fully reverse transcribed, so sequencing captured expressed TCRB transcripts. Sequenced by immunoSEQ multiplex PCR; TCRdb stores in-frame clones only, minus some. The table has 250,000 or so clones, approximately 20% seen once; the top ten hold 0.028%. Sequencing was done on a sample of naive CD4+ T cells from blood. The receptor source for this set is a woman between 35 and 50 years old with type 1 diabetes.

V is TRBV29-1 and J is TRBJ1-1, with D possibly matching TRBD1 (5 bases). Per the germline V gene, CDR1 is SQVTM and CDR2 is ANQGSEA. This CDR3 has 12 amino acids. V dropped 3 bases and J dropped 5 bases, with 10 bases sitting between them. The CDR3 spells CSVEKGQTEAFF. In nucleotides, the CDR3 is TGCAGCGTTGAGAAGGGGCAAACTGAAGCTTTCTTT.

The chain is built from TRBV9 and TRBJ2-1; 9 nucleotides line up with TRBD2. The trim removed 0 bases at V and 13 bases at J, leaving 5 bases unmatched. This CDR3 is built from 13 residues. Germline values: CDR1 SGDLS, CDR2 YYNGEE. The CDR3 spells CASSVEIAGEQFF. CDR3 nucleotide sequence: TGTGCCAGCAGCGTAGAAATAGCGGGGGAACAGTTCTTC.

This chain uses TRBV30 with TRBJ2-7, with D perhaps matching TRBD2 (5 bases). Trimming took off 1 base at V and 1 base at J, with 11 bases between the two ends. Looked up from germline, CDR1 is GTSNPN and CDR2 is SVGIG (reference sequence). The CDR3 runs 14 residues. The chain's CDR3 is CAWSGFSVSYEQYF. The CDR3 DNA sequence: TGTGCCTGGAGTGGATTTAGCGTATCCTACGAGCAGTACTTC.

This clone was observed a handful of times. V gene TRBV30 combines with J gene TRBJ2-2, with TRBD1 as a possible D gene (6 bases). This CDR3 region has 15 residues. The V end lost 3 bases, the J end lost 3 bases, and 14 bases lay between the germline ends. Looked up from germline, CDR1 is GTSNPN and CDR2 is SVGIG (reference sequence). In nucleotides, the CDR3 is TGTGCCTGGAGGTATGACAGGTCCTACACCGGGGAGCTGTTTTTT. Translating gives CAWRYDRSYTGELFF.

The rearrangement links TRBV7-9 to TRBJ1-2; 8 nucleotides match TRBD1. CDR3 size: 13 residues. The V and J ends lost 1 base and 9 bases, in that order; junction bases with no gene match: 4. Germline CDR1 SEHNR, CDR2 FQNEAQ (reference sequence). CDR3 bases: TGTGCCAGCAGCTTAGTCGGGACAGGTAGCTACACCTTC. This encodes CASSLVGTGSYTF.

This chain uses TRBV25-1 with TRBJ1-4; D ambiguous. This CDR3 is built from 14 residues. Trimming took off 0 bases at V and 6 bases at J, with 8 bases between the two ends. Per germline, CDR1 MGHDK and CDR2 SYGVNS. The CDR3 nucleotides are TGTGCCAGCAGTGAATATGGAGGCTATGAAAAACTGTTTTTT. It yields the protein CASSEYGGYEKLFF.

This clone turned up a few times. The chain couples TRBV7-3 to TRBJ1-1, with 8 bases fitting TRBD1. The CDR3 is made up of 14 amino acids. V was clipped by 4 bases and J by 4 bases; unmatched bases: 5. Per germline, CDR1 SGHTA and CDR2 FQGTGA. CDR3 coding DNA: TGTGCCAGCAGCTGGACAGGGCGGGGCACTGAAGCTTTCTTT. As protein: CASSWTGRGTEAFF.

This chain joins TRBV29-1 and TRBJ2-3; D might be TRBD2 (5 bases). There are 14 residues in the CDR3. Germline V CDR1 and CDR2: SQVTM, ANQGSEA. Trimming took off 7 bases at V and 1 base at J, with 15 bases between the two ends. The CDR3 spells CSAVRESGTDTQYF. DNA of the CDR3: TGCAGCGCCGTGAGGGAATCCGGCACAGATACGCAGTATTTT.

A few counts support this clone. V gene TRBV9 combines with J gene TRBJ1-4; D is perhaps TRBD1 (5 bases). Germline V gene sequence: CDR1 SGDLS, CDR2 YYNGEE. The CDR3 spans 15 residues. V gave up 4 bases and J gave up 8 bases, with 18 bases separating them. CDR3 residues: CASSLSPGHSEKLFF. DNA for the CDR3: TGTGCCAGCAGCCTCTCCCCCGGACATTCCGAAAAACTGTTTTTT.

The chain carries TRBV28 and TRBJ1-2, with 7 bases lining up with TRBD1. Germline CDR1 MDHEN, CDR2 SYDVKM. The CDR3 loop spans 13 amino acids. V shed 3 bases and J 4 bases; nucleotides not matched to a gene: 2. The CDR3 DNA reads TGTGCCAGCAGTTTCAACAGGGGCTATGGCTACACCTTC. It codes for CASSFNRGYGYTF.

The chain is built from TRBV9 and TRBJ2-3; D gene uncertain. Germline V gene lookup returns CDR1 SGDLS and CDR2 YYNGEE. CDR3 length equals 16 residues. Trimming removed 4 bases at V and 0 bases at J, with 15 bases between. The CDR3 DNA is TGTGCCAGCAGCCCCCGGAGAGACTTAAGCACAGATACGCAGTATTTT. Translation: CASSPRRDLSTDTQYF.

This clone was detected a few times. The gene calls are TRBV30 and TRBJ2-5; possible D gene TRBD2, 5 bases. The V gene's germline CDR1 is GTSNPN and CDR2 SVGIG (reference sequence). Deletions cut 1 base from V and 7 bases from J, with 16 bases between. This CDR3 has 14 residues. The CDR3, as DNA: TGTGCCTGGAGTGGAGTAACCCCAGGAGGGACCCAGTACTTC. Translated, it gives CAWSGVTPGGTQYF.

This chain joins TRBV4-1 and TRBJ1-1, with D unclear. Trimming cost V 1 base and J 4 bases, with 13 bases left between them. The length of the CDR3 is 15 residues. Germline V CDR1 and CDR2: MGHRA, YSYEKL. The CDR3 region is CASSQVWLGSTEAFF. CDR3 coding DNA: TGCGCCAGCAGCCAAGTTTGGTTGGGCTCCACTGAAGCTTTCTTT.

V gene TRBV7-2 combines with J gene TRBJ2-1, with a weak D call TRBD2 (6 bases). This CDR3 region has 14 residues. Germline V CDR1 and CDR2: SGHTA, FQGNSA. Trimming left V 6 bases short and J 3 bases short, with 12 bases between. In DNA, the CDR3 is TGTGCCAGCAGGGGACTCGAACTCTACAATGAGCAGTTCTTC. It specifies CASRGLELYNEQFF.

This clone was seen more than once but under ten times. CDR3 bases: TGCGCCAGCAGCCTCAGGGTAGAAAACACCGGGGAGCTGTTTTTT. Residues: CASSLRVENTGELFF. The chain carries TRBV4-3 and TRBJ2-2, with a possible D match to TRBD1 (5 bases). The CDR3 is made up of 15 amino acids. Germline values: CDR1 LGHNA, CDR2 YSLEER. V lost 4 bases and J 2 bases, leaving 11 bases between the germline ends.

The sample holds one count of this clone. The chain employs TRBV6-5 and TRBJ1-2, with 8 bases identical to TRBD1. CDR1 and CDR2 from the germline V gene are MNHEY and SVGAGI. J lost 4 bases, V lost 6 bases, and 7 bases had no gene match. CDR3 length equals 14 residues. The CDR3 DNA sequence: TGTGCCAGCAGCCGGGGACAGGAGCTCTATGGCTACACCTTC. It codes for CASSRGQELYGYTF.

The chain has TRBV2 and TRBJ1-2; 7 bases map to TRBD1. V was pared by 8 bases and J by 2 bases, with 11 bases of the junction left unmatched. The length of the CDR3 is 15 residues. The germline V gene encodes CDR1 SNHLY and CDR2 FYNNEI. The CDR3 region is CASRPYQQGNYGYTF. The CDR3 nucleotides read TGTGCCAGCCGTCCTTACCAACAGGGGAACTATGGCTACACCTTC.

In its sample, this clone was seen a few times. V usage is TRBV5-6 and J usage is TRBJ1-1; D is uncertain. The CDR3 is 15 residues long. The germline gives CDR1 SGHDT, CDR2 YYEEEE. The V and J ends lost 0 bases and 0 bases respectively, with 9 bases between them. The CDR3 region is CASSLGSHMNTEAFF. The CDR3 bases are TGTGCCAGCAGCTTGGGCAGTCATATGAACACTGAAGCTTTCTTT.

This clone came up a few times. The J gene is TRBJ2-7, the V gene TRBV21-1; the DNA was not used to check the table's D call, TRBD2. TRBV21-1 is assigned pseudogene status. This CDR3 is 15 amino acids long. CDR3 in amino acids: CASSKIKGRAGEQYF. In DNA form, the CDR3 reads TGTGCCAGCAGCAAAATAAAAGGTCGGGCGGGCGAGCAGTACTTC.

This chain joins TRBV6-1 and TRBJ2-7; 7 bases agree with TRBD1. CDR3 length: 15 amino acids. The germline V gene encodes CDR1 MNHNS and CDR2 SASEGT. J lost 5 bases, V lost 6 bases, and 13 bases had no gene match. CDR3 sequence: CASRAGTAQRDEQYF. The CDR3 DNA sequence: TGTGCCAGCAGAGCCGGGACAGCCCAAAGGGACGAGCAGTACTTC.

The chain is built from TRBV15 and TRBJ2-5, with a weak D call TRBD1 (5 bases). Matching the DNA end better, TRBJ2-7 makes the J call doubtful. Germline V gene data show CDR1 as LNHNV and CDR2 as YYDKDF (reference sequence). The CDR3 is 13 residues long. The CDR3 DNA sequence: TGTGCCACCAGCAGAGACACAGGTAACGAGCAGTACTTC. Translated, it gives CATSRDTGNEQYF.

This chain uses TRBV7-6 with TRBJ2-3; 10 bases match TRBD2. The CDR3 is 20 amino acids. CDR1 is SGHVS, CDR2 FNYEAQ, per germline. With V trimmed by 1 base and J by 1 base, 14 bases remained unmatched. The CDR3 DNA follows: TGTGCCAGCAGCTTAGTGAGCGGCTACCTAGCGGGAGAAGGCACAGATACGCAGTATTTT. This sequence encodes CASSLVSGYLAGEGTDTQYF.

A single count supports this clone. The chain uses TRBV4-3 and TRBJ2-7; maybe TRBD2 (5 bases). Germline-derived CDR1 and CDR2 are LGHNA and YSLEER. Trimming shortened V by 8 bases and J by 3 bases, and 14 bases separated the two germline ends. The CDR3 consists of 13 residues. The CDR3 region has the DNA TGCGCCAGCGGGAGAACAGTCAACTACGAGCAGTACTTC. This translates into CASGRTVNYEQYF.

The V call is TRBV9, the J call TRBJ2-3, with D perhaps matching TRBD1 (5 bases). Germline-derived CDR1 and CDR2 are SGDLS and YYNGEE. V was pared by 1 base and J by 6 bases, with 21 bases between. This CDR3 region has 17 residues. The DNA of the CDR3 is TGTGCCAGCAGCGTAAAGCCCCAGGGCCGGAACGCGGATACGCAGTATTTT. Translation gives CASSVKPQGRNADTQYF.

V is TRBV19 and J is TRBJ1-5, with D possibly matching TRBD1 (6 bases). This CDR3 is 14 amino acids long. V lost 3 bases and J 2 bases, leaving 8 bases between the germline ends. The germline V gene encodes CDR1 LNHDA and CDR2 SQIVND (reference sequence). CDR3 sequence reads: CASSMPGGNQPQHF. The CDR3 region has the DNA TGTGCCAGTAGTATGCCAGGGGGCAATCAGCCCCAGCATTTT. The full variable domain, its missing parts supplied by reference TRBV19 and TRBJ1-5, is DGGITQSPKYLFRKEGQNVTLSCEQNLNHDAMYWYRQDPGQGLRLIYYSQIVNDFQKGDIAEGYSVSREKKESFPLTVTSAQKNPTAFYLCASSMPGGNQPQHFGDGTRLSIL.

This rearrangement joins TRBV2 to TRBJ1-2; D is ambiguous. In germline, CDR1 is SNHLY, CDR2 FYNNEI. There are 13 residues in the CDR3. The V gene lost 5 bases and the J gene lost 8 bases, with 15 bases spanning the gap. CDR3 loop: CASSRGVSRGYTF. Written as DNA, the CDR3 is TGTGCCAGCAGTCGGGGTGTCTCTCGCGGCTACACCTTC.

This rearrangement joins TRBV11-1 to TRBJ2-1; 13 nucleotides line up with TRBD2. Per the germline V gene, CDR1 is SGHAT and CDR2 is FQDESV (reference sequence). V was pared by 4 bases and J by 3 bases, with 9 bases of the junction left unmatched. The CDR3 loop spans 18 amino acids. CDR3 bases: TGTGCCAGCAGCTCCCGACTAGCGGGAGGATCCCTCTACAATGAGCAGTTCTTC. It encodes CASSSRLAGGSLYNEQFF.

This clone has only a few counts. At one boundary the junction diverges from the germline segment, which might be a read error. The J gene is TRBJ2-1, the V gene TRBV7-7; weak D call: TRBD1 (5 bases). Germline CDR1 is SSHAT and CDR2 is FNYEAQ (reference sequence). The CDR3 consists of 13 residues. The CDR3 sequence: CASSTDSYNEQFF. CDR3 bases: TGTGCTAGCAGCACTGACAGCTACAATGAGCAGTTCTTC.

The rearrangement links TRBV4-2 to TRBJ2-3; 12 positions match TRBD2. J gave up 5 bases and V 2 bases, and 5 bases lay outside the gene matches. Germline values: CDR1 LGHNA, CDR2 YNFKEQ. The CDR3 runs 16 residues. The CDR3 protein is CASSQKRTSGEDTQYF. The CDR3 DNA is TGTGCCAGCAGCCAAAAACGGACTAGCGGGGAAGATACGCAGTATTTT.